One and the same sample provided the 7 T cell receptor beta chains below, sequenced in a study of CD8 T cells in ankylosing spondylitis. MiXCR, applied by TCRdb to the 5' RACE reads, yields one record per CDR3 protein. Counted here are 350,000 or so distinct CDR3 sequences, 14% to 15% occurring once; the ten biggest clones make up roughly 1.1%. Sequenced sample: blood, either unsorted or a sorted T cell fraction (not recorded which). The receptors were sampled from a male donor with ankylosing spondylitis or in good health (not recorded which).

This clonotype has more than one count but fewer than ten. J is TRBJ2-1 and V is TRBV5-5; no definite D call. The CDR3 runs 14 residues. Trimming removed 5 bases at V and 7 bases at J, with 16 bases between. Germline V lookup: CDR1 SGHKS, CDR2 YYEKEE (reference sequence). This chain's CDR3 is CASSWEGLLNEQFF. The CDR3 DNA follows: TGTGCCAGCAGTTGGGAAGGGCTCCTAAATGAGCAGTTCTTC.

This chain links TRBV20-1 with TRBJ2-3, with a weak D call TRBD2 (7 bases). The germline V gene encodes CDR1 DFQATT and CDR2 SNEGSKA (reference sequence). The CDR3 is made up of 14 amino acids. V lost 6 bases and J lost 2, with 15 bases in between. The CDR3 nucleotides read TGCAGTGCGGGGGGCGGGGGTAACACAGATACGCAGTATTTT. This gives the protein CSAGGGGNTDTQYF.

The chain has TRBV30 and TRBJ2-5; 9 positions match TRBD2. The ends lost 4 bases at V and 4 bases at J; junction bases unmatched: 4. Germline CDR1 GTSNPN, CDR2 SVGIG (reference sequence). The CDR3 extends over 13 amino acids. DNA of the CDR3: TGTGCCTGGAAACGCGGGAGGGGAGAGACCCAGTACTTC. The encoded protein is CAWKRGRGETQYF.

This clonotype was counted only a few times. This chain connects TRBV5-1 to TRBJ2-7; the match to TRBD2 covers 7 bases. This CDR3 spans 14 amino acids. Germline loops: CDR1 SGHRS, CDR2 YFSETQ. V lost 4 bases and J lost 2; bases outside the gene matches: 6. CDR3 bases: TGCGCCAGCAGCCCCAGCGGGGTCGCCTACGAGCAGTACTTC. Its translation is CASSPSGVAYEQYF.

This clonotype has more than one count but fewer than ten. The chain uses TRBV19 and TRBJ1-2, with D unclear. In germline, CDR1 is LNHDA, CDR2 SQIVND (reference sequence). The CDR3 has 13 amino acids. Trimming removed 1 base at V and 7 bases at J, with 10 bases between. CDR3 coding DNA: TGTGCCAGTAGTATAGGTCAGGAGAGTGGCTACACCTTC. Its protein is CASSIGQESGYTF.

This chain links TRBV7-2 with TRBJ1-1; D is uncertain. This CDR3 has 13 residues. The V and J ends lost 5 bases and 1 base respectively, with 8 bases between them. Germline V gives CDR1 SGHTA, CDR2 FQGNSA. As DNA, the CDR3 is TGTGCCAGCAGCGCTGGGCGGAACACTGAAGCTTTCTTT. Amino acid sequence: CASSAGRNTEAFF.

V gene TRBV7-8 combines with J gene TRBJ1-1, with D possibly being TRBD1 (6 bases). Trimming pared 2 bases from V and 0 bases from J, leaving 10 bases between. The CDR3 contains 15 residues. Germline V gives CDR1 SGHVS, CDR2 FQNEAQ. CDR3 amino acids: CASSLRGAVNTEAFF. DNA for the CDR3: TGTGCCAGCAGCTTAAGGGGGGCCGTGAACACTGAAGCTTTCTTT.